This T cell receptor beta chain was recovered during a study of Graves' ophthalmopathy and Graves' hyperthyroidism. Study summary: Being free of ophthalmopathy for 18 months of follow-up defined stable hyperthyroidism.

General study findings and limits: The majority of expanded thyroid clonotypes above 0.001 frequency also occurred in blood. Discrimination between ophthalmopathy and stable hyperthyroidism by a 13-signature model showed 85% to 90% sensitivity and about 81% specificity.

With respect to this clonotype: Its antigen is as yet unknown. Given a much more abundant clone one base away, this may be a read error.

Amplification targeted the TCR beta CDR3 regions, with RNA transcripts as the source material. First-round RT-PCR used HTBI primers; second-round multiplex PCR followed. TCRdb analysed the multiplex PCR reads with MiXCR anew, one entry per CDR3 protein. This table has over a million distinct CDR3 sequences, less than 45% appearing once. The CDR3 spans 15 residues. Germline V CDR1 and CDR2: LNHNV, YYDKDF (reference sequence). V gave up 0 bases and J gave up 5 bases, with 13 bases separating them. Symptoms, serum thyroxine and TRAb, thyroid ultrasound, and orbital computed tomography formed the diagnostic basis.

V gene TRBV15 combines with J gene TRBJ2-5; D unresolved. Material for sequencing was peripheral blood or thyroid tissue (not recorded which). This receptor was obtained from an adult man with Graves' hyperthyroidism. CDR3 residues: CATSREVGSLETQYF. The CDR3 DNA follows: TGTGCCACCAGCAGAGAGGTCGGCTCCCTCGAGACCCAGTACTTC.